The 24 T cell receptor beta chains reported below all come from one sample, sequenced in a study of CD4 T cells in relation to SARS-CoV-2 and coronaviruses. CD4+ T cells from unexposed donors were obtained before the COVID-19 pandemic (2011-2018). Some clones are missing from TCRdb's copy, which holds only in-frame ones; the method was immunoSEQ multiplex PCR. The table records about 68,000 clones, 85% to 95% of them present only once. The source material was naive CD4+ T cells from PBMCs. The subset is: naive CD4+ T cells isolated by negative enrichment. Receptors were obtained from a human donor in good health.

The table lists this clone with a count of one. J is TRBJ2-5 and V is TRBV5-4; tentative D call: TRBD1 (6 bases). The germline gives CDR1 SGHNT, CDR2 YYREEE (reference sequence). CDR3 size: 14 residues. Trimming cost V 0 bases and J 4 bases, with 10 bases left between them. DNA of the CDR3: TGTGCCAGCAGCTTGGCGACAGGTCGAGAGACCCAGTACTTC. It codes for CASSLATGRETQYF. Together with reference TRBV5-4 and TRBJ2-5, the CDR3 gives the full variable domain: ETGVTQSPTHLIKTRGQQVTLRCSSQSGHNTVSWYQQALGQGPQFIFQYYREEENGRGNFPPRFSGLQFPNYSSELNVNALELDDSALYLCASSLATGRETQYFGPGTRLLVL.

The gene calls are TRBV5-6 and TRBJ2-1; 8 positions agree with TRBD2. With 2 bases clipped from V and 0 bases from J, the junction kept 7 bases outside the gene matches. CDR3 length: 17 residues. Germline-derived CDR1 and CDR2 are SGHDT and YYEEEE. CDR3 sequence reads: CASSFTSGTSSYNEQFF. The DNA of the CDR3 is TGTGCCAGCAGCTTCACTAGCGGTACAAGCTCCTACAATGAGCAGTTCTTC.

This chain links TRBV12-3 or TRBV12-4 with TRBJ2-4; TRBD1 might be the D (7 bases). There are 13 residues in the CDR3. V was pared by 6 bases and J by 5 bases, with 11 bases between. The CDR3 sequence is CASREGAENIQYF. DNA for the CDR3: TGTGCCAGCAGGGAGGGGGCGGAAAACATTCAGTACTTC.

V usage is TRBV2 and J usage is TRBJ1-2; D is ambiguous. Trimming left V 5 bases short and J 6 bases short, with 10 bases between. The germline gives CDR1 SNHLY, CDR2 FYNNEI. This CDR3 has 12 residues. The CDR3 nucleotides read TGTGCCAGCAGTCCTCAAACTCATGGCTACACCTTC. This codes for CASSPQTHGYTF.

This chain uses TRBV24-1 with TRBJ1-1; D ambiguous. The germline V gene encodes CDR1 KGHDR and CDR2 SFDVKD. V lost 5 bases, J lost 7 bases, and 7 bases lay in between. The CDR3 consists of 11 residues. CDR3 sequence reads: CATSVVGEAFF. CDR3 DNA: TGTGCCACCAGTGTGGTAGGTGAAGCTTTCTTT.

The CDR3 bases are TGCGCCAGCAGCCGTAACGGGCCTAATGAAAAACTGTTTTTT. It encodes CASSRNGPNEKLFF. The rearrangement links TRBV5-1 to TRBJ1-4, with unresolved D. Trimming removed 4 bases from V and 3 bases from J, with 10 bases in between. CDR3 length equals 14 residues. Looked up from germline, CDR1 is SGHRS and CDR2 is YFSETQ.

The rearrangement joins TRBV5-1 to TRBJ2-7; D is unresolved. This CDR3 spans 14 amino acids. Trimming stripped 0 bases from V and 0 bases from J, with 7 bases between. Germline assignment: CDR1 SGHRS and CDR2 YFSETQ. The CDR3 region is CASSLVTDSYEQYF. In DNA form, the CDR3 reads TGCGCCAGCAGCTTGGTGACGGACTCCTACGAGCAGTACTTC.

For the CDR3, the DNA is TGCAGCGTTGCCCAGGTGAGGCAAGAGACCCAGTACTTC. Its protein product is CSVAQVRQETQYF. The chain combines TRBV29-1 with TRBJ2-5; the D is unclear. Germline V lookup: CDR1 SQVTM, CDR2 ANQGSEA. Trimming left V 4 bases short and J 2 bases short, with 11 bases between. The CDR3 spans 13 residues.

The V and J genes are TRBV6-2 or TRBV6-3 and TRBJ2-3, with D possibly TRBD2 on 7 matching bases. CDR1 MNHEY and CDR2 SVGEGT come from the germline V gene. This CDR3 is built from 15 residues. V lost 6 bases and J 5 bases, leaving 18 bases between the germline ends. The CDR3 sequence is CASSILGGGQDTQYF. CDR3 in DNA: TGTGCCAGCAGCATCCTTGGGGGGGGGCAAGATACGCAGTATTTT.

This clone was detected a few times. V gene TRBV5-4 combines with J gene TRBJ2-2; the D is unclear. CDR1 SGHNT and CDR2 YYREEE come from the germline V gene (reference sequence). V was clipped by 4 bases and J by 5 bases, with 9 bases between them. The CDR3 length is 13 residues. The CDR3 here is CASSMVGTGELFF. The CDR3 region has the DNA TGTGCCAGCAGCATGGTGGGTACCGGGGAGCTGTTTTTT.

This rearrangement joins TRBV18 to TRBJ1-2; D is undetermined. Germline V gene lookup returns CDR1 KGHSH and CDR2 LQKENI. The CDR3 consists of 16 residues. Trimming cost V 0 bases and J 0 bases, with 11 bases left between them. The CDR3 here is CASSPPGSTSNYGYTF. The CDR3 DNA reads as TGTGCCAGCTCACCACCGGGCAGTACTTCTAACTATGGCTACACCTTC.

This clone has just one count. The chain uses TRBV7-2 and TRBJ2-1; 14 bases line up with TRBD2. This CDR3 is 17 amino acids long. The germline gives CDR1 SGHTA, CDR2 FQGNSA. V shed 4 bases and J 5 bases; nucleotides not matched to a gene: 7. CDR3 region: CASSSRTSGGRDNEQFF. CDR3 bases: TGTGCCAGCAGCTCACGGACTAGCGGGGGGCGGGACAATGAGCAGTTCTTC.

The chain joins TRBV5-1 to TRBJ2-7, with 9 bases lining up with TRBD2. This CDR3 is 16 amino acids long. V lost 0 bases to trimming and J lost 7 bases; unmatched junction nucleotides: 11. Germline V CDR1 and CDR2: SGHRS, YFSETQ. CDR3 region: CASSLGASGNFGEQYF. The CDR3 coding sequence is TGCGCCAGCAGCTTGGGGGCTAGCGGGAATTTCGGGGAGCAGTACTTC.

V gene TRBV7-3 combines with J gene TRBJ2-1; the match to TRBD2 covers 7 bases. The germline gives CDR1 SGHTA, CDR2 FQGTGA. This CDR3 spans 18 amino acids. With V trimmed by 4 bases and J by 0 bases, 12 bases remained unmatched. For the CDR3, the DNA is TGTGCCAGCAGCTCCCCCTCTAGCGGTCGAAGCTCCTACAATGAGCAGTTCTTC. Its protein is CASSSPSSGRSSYNEQFF. The whole variable domain, remainder taken from reference TRBV7-3 and TRBJ2-1, is GAGVSQTPSNKVTEKGKYVELRCDPISGHTALYWYRQSLGQGPEFLIYFQGTGAADDSGLPNDRFFAVRPEGSVSTLKIQRTERGDSAVYLCASSSPSSGRSSYNEQFFGPGTRLTVL.

V usage is TRBV29-1 and J usage is TRBJ2-2; D may be TRBD2 (6 bases). V shed 4 bases and J shed 6 bases, with 15 bases lying between them. In germline, CDR1 is SQVTM, CDR2 ANQGSEA. There are 14 residues in the CDR3. CDR3 DNA: TGCAGCGTTGCTGGCGGGGATAGTGCCGGGGAGCTGTTTTTT. The encoded protein is CSVAGGDSAGELFF.

This chain connects TRBV4-1 to TRBJ1-2; tentatively, D is TRBD1 (5 bases). The CDR3 loop spans 13 amino acids. Germline loops: CDR1 MGHRA, CDR2 YSYEKL. Deletions cut 0 bases from V and 8 bases from J, with 10 bases between. The CDR3: CASSQDGAPGYTF. CDR3 nucleotide sequence: TGCGCCAGCAGCCAAGATGGGGCGCCGGGCTACACCTTC.

The chain carries TRBV2 and TRBJ2-1; perhaps D is TRBD1 or TRBD2 (6 bases each). CDR1 is SNHLY and CDR2 is FYNNEI in the germline V gene. The CDR3 is 12 amino acids. The V end was cut by 8 bases, the J end by 7 bases, with 12 bases between. The CDR3 sequence is CASGGLRNEQFF. Written as DNA, the CDR3 is TGTGCCAGCGGGGGGCTAAGAAATGAGCAGTTCTTC.

This chain links TRBV6-2 or TRBV6-3 with TRBJ1-5; D possibly corresponds to TRBD1 (6 bases). This CDR3 has 14 amino acids. V lost 5 bases and J lost 7, with 15 bases in between. In germline, CDR1 is MNHEY, CDR2 SVGEGT. The CDR3 here is CASSPVLGGQPQHF. In DNA, the CDR3 is TGTGCCAGCAGTCCCGTCTTAGGGGGGCAGCCCCAGCATTTT.

The CDR3 DNA follows: TGTGCCACCAGTGATCCCCCTGGACTAGCGGGAGTTCGTGAGCAGTTCTTC. It specifies CATSDPPGLAGVREQFF. This sequence joins TRBV24-1 and TRBJ2-1, with 13 bases that match TRBD2. The CDR3 has 17 amino acids. Germline assignment: CDR1 KGHDR and CDR2 SFDVKD. After removal of 3 bases from V and 9 bases from J, the junction contained 10 bases not matched to a gene.

CDR3 nucleotides: TGTGCCAGCAGCCAAGAAGTAGCGGGGTTAACAGATACGCAGTATTTT. Its protein is CASSQEVAGLTDTQYF. V is TRBV3-1 (or the pseudogene TRBV3-2) and J is TRBJ2-3; 8 nucleotides match TRBD2. Trimming cost V 0 bases and J 3 bases; bases outside gene matches: 5. Germline V CDR1 and CDR2: LGHDT, YNNKEL (reference sequence). The length of the CDR3 is 16 residues.

This clone was observed a few times. The chain carries TRBV9 and TRBJ2-2; TRBD1 or TRBD2 may be the D gene (6 bases each). Per the germline V gene, CDR1 is SGDLS and CDR2 is YYNGEE. The CDR3 loop spans 16 amino acids. V was cut by 2 bases and J by 3 bases, with 14 bases left in between. CDR3 DNA: TGTGCCAGCAGCGTTGGTGGGGGGCATGACACCGGGGAGCTGTTTTTT. It specifies CASSVGGGHDTGELFF.

CDR3 sequence reads: CASSVEGTGFRSPLHF. In DNA, the CDR3 is TGTGCCAGCAGCGTAGAAGGGACAGGATTTCGCTCACCCCTCCACTTT. The chain joins TRBV9 to TRBJ1-6; 8 bases match TRBD1. Trimming cost V 0 bases and J 10 bases; bases outside gene matches: 9. The germline V gene encodes CDR1 SGDLS and CDR2 YYNGEE. The CDR3 totals 16 residues.

The genes are TRBV11-2 and TRBJ2-3; D not resolved. The ends were cut back, 6 bases at V and 2 bases at J, with 3 bases in the middle. The V gene's germline CDR1 is SGHAT and CDR2 FQNNGV. The CDR3 runs 11 residues. CDR3 in amino acids: CASRLTDTQYF. The CDR3 DNA sequence: TGTGCCAGCAGGCTCACAGATACGCAGTATTTT.

The chain links TRBV28 to TRBJ2-7; TRBD1 matches at 11 bases. CDR3 length equals 13 residues. Losses at the gene ends were 6 bases for V and 9 bases for J; bases not matched to a gene: 7. Germline assignment: CDR1 MDHEN and CDR2 SYDVKM. The CDR3 coding sequence is TGTGCCAGCAGGTGGACAGGGGGCGACGGGCAGTACTTC. As protein: CASRWTGGDGQYF.